Below are 9 T cell receptor beta chains sequenced from a single sample in a study of identical twins. Using its own MiXCR run on the 5' RACE reads, TCRdb lists one record per CDR3 protein. The table has around 230,000 distinct CDR3 sequences, 5.5% to 7.5% seen once; the top ten hold roughly 15%. The sample also formed part of further work on T cells expressing NK-cell markers.

The sequenced sample consisted of CD8+ T cells sorted from blood. Source of these receptors: a woman between 18 and 30 years old in good health.

This clonotype was detected many times. The chain combines TRBV5-1 with TRBJ2-5; no clear D. Per the germline V gene, CDR1 is SGHRS and CDR2 is YFSETQ. There are 12 residues in the CDR3. Trimming cost V 4 bases and J 2 bases, with 6 bases left between them. The CDR3 DNA follows: TGCGCCAGCAGCGCCGGTCAAGAGACCCAGTACTTC. Translation: CASSAGQETQYF.

This clonotype was picked up many times. The J gene is TRBJ1-4, the V gene TRBV12-3 or TRBV12-4; D not certain. This CDR3 is 16 amino acids long. Trimming cost V 1 base and J 8 bases, with 17 bases left between them. In DNA form, the CDR3 reads TGTGCCAGCAGTTTAGTGTCCGGCACTCCGGGGGAAAAACTGTTTTTT. As protein: CASSLVSGTPGEKLFF.

This clonotype turned up a few times. The rearrangement joins TRBV15 to TRBJ2-3, with D perhaps matching TRBD1 or TRBD2 (5 bases each). The CDR3 runs 16 residues. Germline-derived CDR1 and CDR2 are LNHNV and YYDKDF (reference sequence). Trimming cost V 4 bases and J 7 bases, with 21 bases left between them. The DNA of the CDR3 is TGTGCCACCAGCACCATTCCGGAGCGGAGGACAAATACGCAGTATTTT. Its protein product is CATSTIPERRTNTQYF. The complete variable domain, with remaining parts taken from reference TRBV15 and TRBJ2-3, reads DAMVIQNPRYQVTQFGKPVTLSCSQTLNHNVMYWYQQKSSQAPKLLFHYYDKDFNNEADTPDNFQSRRPNTSFCFLDIRSPGLGDTAMYLCATSTIPERRTNTQYFGPGTRLTVL.

Turning to this clonotype: A much larger clone lies one base from this, so it may be a read error. The chain carries TRBV29-1 and TRBJ2-7, with D unresolved. Germline V gene lookup returns CDR1 SQVTM and CDR2 ANQGSEA. Between the trimmed V and J ends, which lost 7 bases and 4 bases, there was a span of 17 bases. The CDR3 totals 13 residues. This chain's CDR3 is CSANWGSRYEQYF. CDR3 nucleotide sequence: TGCAGCGCCAACTGGGGTAGTCGATACGAGCAGTACTTC.

The chain employs TRBV3-1 and TRBJ2-1, with 12 positions matching TRBD2. The CDR3 covers 15 residues. Germline trimming cut 1 base from V and 5 bases from J; bases unmatched to any gene: 0. Germline CDR1 and CDR2: LGHDT and YNNKEL (reference sequence). For the CDR3, the DNA is TGTGCCAGCAGCCAAGGACTAGCGGGAGACAATGAGCAGTTCTTC. Protein: CASSQGLAGDNEQFF.

The V gene is TRBV6-1, the J gene TRBJ1-1; no definite D call. The CDR3 loop spans 14 amino acids. The germline V gene encodes CDR1 MNHNS and CDR2 SASEGT. With 7 bases removed from V and 1 base from J, the gap between germline ends came to 13 bases. The chain's CDR3 is CASTLTRQNTEAFF. CDR3 DNA: TGTGCCAGCACCCTGACCCGGCAGAACACTGAAGCTTTCTTT.

This clonotype was observed a few times. CDR3 nucleotides: TGTGCCAGCAGCGCAGCGAGCCAAGAGACCCAGTACTTC. Translation: CASSAASQETQYF. The chain combines TRBV9 with TRBJ2-5; unclear D gene. The V gene lost 3 bases and the J gene lost 1 base, with 7 bases spanning the gap. The CDR3 is 13 residues long. The germline V gene has CDR1 SGDLS and CDR2 YYNGEE.

A few counts support this clonotype. This chain connects TRBV11-2 to TRBJ1-1; a weak D match, TRBD1 (6 bases). V gave up 0 bases and J gave up 7 bases, with 6 bases separating them. The CDR3 is made up of 12 amino acids. Germline lookup yields CDR1 SGHAT and CDR2 FQNNGV. CDR3 nucleotide sequence: TGTGCCAGCAGCTTAGAAGGGGGTGAAGCTTTCTTT. Its protein product is CASSLEGGEAFF.

This clonotype was counted at least ten times. V is TRBV7-7 and J is TRBJ2-2; D gene ambiguous. Germline CDR1 SSHAT, CDR2 FNYEAQ (reference sequence). This CDR3 contains 14 residues. V was clipped by 4 bases and J by 0 bases, with 6 bases between them. CDR3 sequence: CASSSESNTGELFF. The CDR3, as DNA: TGTGCCAGCAGCTCGGAGTCGAACACCGGGGAGCTGTTTTTT.